This T cell receptor beta chain stems from a study of shared clonotypes between healthy human individuals. Here immunoSEQ multiplex PCR was the method, and the copy in TCRdb shows in-frame clones only, minus some. The sample carries millions of clones, roughly nine tenths recorded once. Caucasian adults residing in Nashville, Tennessee made up all the donors. Naive CD4+ cells were CD45RA-selected; the remaining cells were memory. Germline CDR1 reads LNHDA; CDR2 reads SQIVND (reference sequence). V gave up 6 bases and J gave up 4 bases, with 9 bases separating them. The CDR3 has 13 residues. The gene calls are TRBV19 and TRBJ1-4, with no clear D. The sequence was obtained from a man between 18 and 29 years old in good health. The sequencing input was naive CD4+ T cells sorted from blood. Subset meaning: CD45RA+ positively selected. CDR3 nucleotide sequence: TGTGCCAGTAGCGGACGGCGTAATGAAAAACTGTTTTTT. This translates into CASSGRRNEKLFF.